This T cell receptor beta chain emerged from a study of T cell clusters in autoimmune cytopenias. Regarding this clonotype: Its specificity is not known.

The CDR3 sequence is 14 residues long. Looked up from germline, CDR1 is MNHEY and CDR2 is SVGAGI. Each sample's input was 200 to 300 ng genomic DNA, 35,000 to 40,000 genome equivalents. Multiplex touch-down PCR amplified TRB using TRB-A and TRB-B pools in one tube. Using the multiplex PCR reads, TCRdb records one entry per CDR3 protein without DNA. The sample holds 9,500 to 12,000 distinct CDR3 sequences. Study-level results: A dominant lymphoma-associated repertoire apparently masked the cluster-lack signature in secondary cytopenia versus chronic lymphocytic leukemia.

This sample was shared with a second study, whose subject was T cell repertoires in aging, cancer and after chemotherapy. That work states: Median generation probability rose over the chemotherapy interval in each cancer cohort, suggesting rebound thymic output.

The sequence was collected from a human donor in good health. Sequenced sample: peripheral blood. The chain employs TRBV6-5 and TRBJ1-4. The CDR3 region is CASTNGGRREKLFF.